The rows below give T cell receptor beta chains drawn from one sample of a study of Ad26.COV2.S vaccination and SARS-CoV-2 variants. Libraries were prepared by immunoSEQ multiplex PCR; TCRdb keeps only in-frame clonotypes and omits some of them. The data contain about 480,000 clones, around 85% of them singletons. The source material was peripheral blood, sampled in a trial of Ad26.COV2.S vaccine versus placebo. The receptors derive from a person aged 18-60 years who received the Ad26.COV2.S COVID-19 vaccine or a placebo. The CDR3 runs from the conserved cysteine through the conserved F or W. D genes are given only for firm matches. Size tells how often a clone was seen (once, few, many) or the class of an expanded clone, and some rows leave it out.

d_call j_call v_call clone_size cdr3_aa cdr3_nt
. TRBJ2-2 TRBV7-9 . CASSFGTRTGELFF TGTGCCAGCAGCTTTGGGACACGGACCGGGGAGCTGTTTTTT
. TRBJ2-5 TRBV5-5 . CASSPSLAETQYF TGTGCCAGCAGCCCGAGTTTGGCAGAGACCCAGTACTTC
. TRBJ2-1 TRBV28 . CASVTWVRGYNEQFF TGTGCCAGTGTTACTTGGGTAAGGGGCTACAATGAGCAGTTCTTC
TRBD1 TRBJ1-2 TRBV27 few CASSIKGQGALTGYTF TGTGCCAGCAGTATAAAGGGACAGGGGGCGCTTACTGGCTACACCTTC
. TRBJ1-1 TRBV28 . CASSPSLRVHTEAFF TGTGCCAGCAGCCCCTCGCTCAGGGTTCACACTGAAGCTTTCTTT
TRBD1 TRBJ1-5 TRBV10-3 . CAIGTDRGSPQPQHF TGTGCCATCGGGACCGACAGGGGGTCCCCTCAGCCCCAGCATTTT
TRBD1 TRBJ1-2 TRBV7-8 . CASSLDRGHGYTF TGTGCCAGCAGCCTAGACAGGGGGCACGGCTACACCTTC
. TRBJ2-4 TRBV4-1 . CASSQHSSSGRVGENIQYF TGCGCCAGCAGCCAACATTCCTCTAGTGGGCGGGTAGGGGAAAACATTCAGTACTTC
. TRBJ2-7 TRBV28 few CASSGGPYSQGYEQYF TGTGCCAGCAGTGGGGGGCCCTACTCCCAGGGCTACGAGCAGTACTTC
TRBD1 TRBJ1-2 TRBV7-8 . CASSQLQGQGSYGYTF TGTGCCAGCAGCCAGTTACAGGGGCAGGGCAGTTATGGCTACACCTTC
TRBD1 TRBJ2-7 TRBV3-1/TRBV3-2 . CASSPSDREGEQYF TGTGCCAGCAGCCCGTCGGACAGGGAAGGCGAGCAGTACTTC
. TRBJ2-7 TRBV2 . CASSPGTYAYEQYF TGTGCCAGCAGTCCCGGGACTTACGCCTACGAGCAGTACTTC
TRBD2 TRBJ2-7 TRBV30 once CAWSTTRGRGYEQYF TGTGCCTGGAGTACTACTCGCGGGAGAGGTTACGAGCAGTACTTC
. TRBJ2-2 TRBV19 . CASSISREKRELFF TGTGCCAGTAGTATAAGTCGTGAGAAGCGGGAGCTGTTTTTT
. TRBJ2-2 TRBV7-2 . CASSSTATGTPNTGELFF TGTGCCAGCAGCTCTACTGCCACCGGGACACCTAACACCGGGGAGCTGTTTTTT
. TRBJ1-1 TRBV7-9 . CASSTLGGIDTEAFF TGTGCCAGCAGCACCTTGGGGGGTATTGACACTGAAGCTTTCTTT
TRBD1 TRBJ2-2 TRBV27 once CATSGGAGTGELFF TGTGCCACCTCAGGGGGCGCGGGCACCGGGGAGCTGTTTTTT
TRBD1 TRBJ1-6 TRBV28 . CASSEGARGKSPLHF TGTGCCAGCAGCGAGGGGGCCAGGGGGAAATCACCCCTCCACTTT
TRBD1 TRBJ1-3 TRBV28 . CASSSGTASGNTIYF TGTGCCAGCAGTTCGGGGACAGCCTCTGGAAACACCATATATTTT
. TRBJ2-6 TRBV15 . CATSWEFAGANVLTF TGTGCCACCAGCTGGGAGTTTGCTGGGGCCAACGTCCTGACTTTC
. TRBJ2-1 TRBV28 . CASSSVWIVNEQFF TGTGCCAGCAGTTCCGTGTGGATTGTCAATGAGCAGTTCTTC
. TRBJ2-2 TRBV27 . CASSRSLGPGELFF TGTGCCAGCAGTCGATCTTTAGGACCCGGGGAGCTGTTTTTT
. TRBJ1-2 TRBV4-1 . CASSQDQGTYYGYTF TGCGCCAGCAGCCAAGATCAGGGCACTTACTATGGCTACACCTTC
TRBD1 TRBJ2-2 TRBV25-1 . CASIGQDLPLGNTGELFF TGTGCTTCAATAGGACAGGATTTGCCTTTAGGGAACACCGGGGAGCTGTTTTTT
. TRBJ1-2 TRBV2 . CASRAGQANYGYTF TGTGCCAGCAGAGCAGGGCAAGCTAACTATGGCTACACCTTC
. TRBJ2-7 TRBV7-9 few CASSPGGAYEQYF TGTGCCAGCAGCCCTGGAGGGGCCTACGAGCAGTACTTC
. TRBJ1-4 TRBV9 . CASSVRGENEKLFF TGTGCCAGCAGCGTAAGGGGGGAAAATGAAAAACTGTTTTTT
. TRBJ2-6 TRBV6-5 . CASSFSGSGANVLTF TGTGCCAGCAGTTTTTCTGGCTCTGGGGCCAACGTCCTGACTTTC
. TRBJ2-2 TRBV7-8 few CASSPYSRVTGELFF TGTGCCAGCAGCCCCTACAGTAGGGTCACCGGGGAGCTGTTTTTT
TRBD1 TRBJ2-7 TRBV10-3 . CAITPGQGVYEQYF TGTGCCATCACTCCGGGACAGGGAGTCTACGAGCAGTACTTC
. TRBJ2-7 TRBV7-8 . CASSLELGSGSSYEQYF TGTGCCAGCAGCTTAGAGCTAGGTAGCGGAAGCTCCTACGAGCAGTACTTC